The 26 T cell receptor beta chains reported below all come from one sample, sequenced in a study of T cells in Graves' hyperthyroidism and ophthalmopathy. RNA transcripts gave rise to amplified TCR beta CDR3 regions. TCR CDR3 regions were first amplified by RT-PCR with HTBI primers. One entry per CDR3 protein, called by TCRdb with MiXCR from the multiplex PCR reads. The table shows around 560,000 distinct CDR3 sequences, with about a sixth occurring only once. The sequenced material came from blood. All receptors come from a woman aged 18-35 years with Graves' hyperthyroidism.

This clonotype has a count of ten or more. This CDR3 reads CSARDPTSGDTDTQYF. DNA for the CDR3: TGCAGTGCTAGAGATCCGACTAGCGGAGACACAGATACGCAGTATTTT. This chain uses TRBV20-1 with TRBJ2-3, with 9 bases matching TRBD2. The V gene end was trimmed by 0 bases and the J gene end by 2 bases; junction bases not matched to a gene: 6. Germline CDR1 is DFQATT and CDR2 is SNEGSKA (reference sequence). The CDR3 runs to 16 residues.

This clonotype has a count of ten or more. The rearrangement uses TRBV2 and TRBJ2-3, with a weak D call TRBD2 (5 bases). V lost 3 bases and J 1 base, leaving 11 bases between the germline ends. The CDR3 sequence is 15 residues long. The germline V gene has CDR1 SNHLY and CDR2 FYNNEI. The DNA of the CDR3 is TGTGCCAGCAGTGATTGGGAGAGGCGCACAGATACGCAGTATTTT. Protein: CASSDWERRTDTQYF.

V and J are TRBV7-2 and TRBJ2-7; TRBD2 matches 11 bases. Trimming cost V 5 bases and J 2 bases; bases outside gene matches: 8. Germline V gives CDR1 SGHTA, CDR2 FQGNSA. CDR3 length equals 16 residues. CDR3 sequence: CASSGSSGGPPYEQYF. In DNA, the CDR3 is TGTGCCAGCAGCGGATCTAGCGGGGGGCCCCCCTACGAGCAGTACTTC.

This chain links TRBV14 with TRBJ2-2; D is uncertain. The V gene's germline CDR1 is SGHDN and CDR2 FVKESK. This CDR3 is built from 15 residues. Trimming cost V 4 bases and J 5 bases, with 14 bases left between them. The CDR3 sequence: CASSPSYTDTGELFF. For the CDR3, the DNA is TGTGCCAGCAGCCCTTCCTACACGGATACCGGGGAGCTGTTTTTT. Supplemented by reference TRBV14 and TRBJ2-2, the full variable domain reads EAGVTQFPSHSVIEKGQTVTLRCDPISGHDNLYWYRRVMGKEIKFLLHFVKESKQDESGMPNNRFLAERTGGTYSTLKVQPAELEDSGVYFCASSPSYTDTGELFFGEGSRLTVL.

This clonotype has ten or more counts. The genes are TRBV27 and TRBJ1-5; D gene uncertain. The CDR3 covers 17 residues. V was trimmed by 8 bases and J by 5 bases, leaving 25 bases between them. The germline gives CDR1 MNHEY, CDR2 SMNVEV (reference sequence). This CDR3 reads CASSSQLKGAEDQPQHF. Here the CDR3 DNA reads TGTGCCAGCTCATCCCAATTGAAGGGCGCTGAAGATCAGCCCCAGCATTTT.

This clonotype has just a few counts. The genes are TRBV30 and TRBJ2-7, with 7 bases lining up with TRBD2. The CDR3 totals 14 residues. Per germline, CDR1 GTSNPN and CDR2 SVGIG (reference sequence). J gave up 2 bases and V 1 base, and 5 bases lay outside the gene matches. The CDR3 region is CAWSEGGLTYEQYF. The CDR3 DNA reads TGTGCCTGGAGTGAGGGAGGGCTCACCTACGAGCAGTACTTC.

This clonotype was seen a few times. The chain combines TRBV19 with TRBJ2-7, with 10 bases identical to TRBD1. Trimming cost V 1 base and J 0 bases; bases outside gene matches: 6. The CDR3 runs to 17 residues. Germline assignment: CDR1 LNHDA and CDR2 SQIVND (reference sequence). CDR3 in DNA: TGTGCCAGTAGTATAGGACAGGGGGCGTCCCGCTCCTACGAGCAGTACTTC. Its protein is CASSIGQGASRSYEQYF.

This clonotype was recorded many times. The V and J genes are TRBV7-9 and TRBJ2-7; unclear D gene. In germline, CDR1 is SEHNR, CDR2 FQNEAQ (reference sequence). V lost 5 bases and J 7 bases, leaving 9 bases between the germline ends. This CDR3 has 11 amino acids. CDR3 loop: CASSATNEQYF. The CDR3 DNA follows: TGTGCCAGCAGCGCTACCAATGAGCAGTACTTC.

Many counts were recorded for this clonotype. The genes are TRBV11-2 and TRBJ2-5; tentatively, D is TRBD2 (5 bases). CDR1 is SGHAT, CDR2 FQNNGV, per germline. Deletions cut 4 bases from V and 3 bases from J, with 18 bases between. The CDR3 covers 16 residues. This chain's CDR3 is CASSSFIEGAKETQYF. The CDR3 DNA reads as TGTGCCAGCAGCTCATTCATTGAGGGAGCGAAAGAGACCCAGTACTTC.

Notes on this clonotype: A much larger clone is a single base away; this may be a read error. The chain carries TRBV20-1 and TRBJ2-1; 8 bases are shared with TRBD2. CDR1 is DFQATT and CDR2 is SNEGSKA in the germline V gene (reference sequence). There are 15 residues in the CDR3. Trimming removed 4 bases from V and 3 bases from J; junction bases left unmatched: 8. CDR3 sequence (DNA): TGCAGTGCTACGATAGGCGGGAGGCACTACAATGAGCAGTTCTTC. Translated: CSATIGGRHYNEQFF.

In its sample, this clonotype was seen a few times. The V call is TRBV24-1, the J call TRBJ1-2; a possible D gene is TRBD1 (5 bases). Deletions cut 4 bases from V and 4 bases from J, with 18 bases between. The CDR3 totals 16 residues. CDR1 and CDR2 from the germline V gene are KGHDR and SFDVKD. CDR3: CATSDRGHGAGYGYTF. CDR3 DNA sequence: TGTGCCACCAGTGACCGTGGACATGGGGCGGGCTATGGCTACACCTTC.

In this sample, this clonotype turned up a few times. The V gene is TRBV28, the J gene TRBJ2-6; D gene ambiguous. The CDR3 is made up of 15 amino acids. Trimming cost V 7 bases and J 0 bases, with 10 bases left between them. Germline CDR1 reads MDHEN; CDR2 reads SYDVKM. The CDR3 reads CASKIHNSGANVLTF. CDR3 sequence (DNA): TGTGCCAGCAAGATCCACAACTCTGGGGCCAACGTCCTGACTTTC.

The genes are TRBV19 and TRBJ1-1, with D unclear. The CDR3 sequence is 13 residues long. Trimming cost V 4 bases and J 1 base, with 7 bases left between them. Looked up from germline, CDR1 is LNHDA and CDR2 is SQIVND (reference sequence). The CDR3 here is CASSTQTNTEAFF. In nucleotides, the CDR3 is TGTGCCAGTAGTACGCAGACGAACACTGAAGCTTTCTTT. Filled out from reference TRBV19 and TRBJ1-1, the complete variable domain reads DGGITQSPKYLFRKEGQNVTLSCEQNLNHDAMYWYRQDPGQGLRLIYYSQIVNDFQKGDIAEGYSVSREKKESFPLTVTSAQKNPTAFYLCASSTQTNTEAFFGQGTRLTVV.

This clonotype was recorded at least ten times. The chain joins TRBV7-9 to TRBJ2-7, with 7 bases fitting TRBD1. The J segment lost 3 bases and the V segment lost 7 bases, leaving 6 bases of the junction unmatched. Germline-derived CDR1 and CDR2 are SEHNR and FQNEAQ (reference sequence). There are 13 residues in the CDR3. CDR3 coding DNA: TGTGCCAGCACCATCGGGACAGACTACGAGCAGTACTTC. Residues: CASTIGTDYEQYF.

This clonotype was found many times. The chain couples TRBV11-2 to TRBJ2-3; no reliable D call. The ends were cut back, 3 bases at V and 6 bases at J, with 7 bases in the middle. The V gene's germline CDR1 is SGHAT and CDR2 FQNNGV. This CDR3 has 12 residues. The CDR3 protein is CASSLGSDTQYF. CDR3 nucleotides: TGTGCCAGCAGCTTGGGGTCCGATACGCAGTATTTT.

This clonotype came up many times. The CDR3 coding sequence is TGTGCCAGCAGTTTTGGGCGTTTGGGAGCTTTCTTT. Its protein product is CASSFGRLGAFF. The chain employs TRBV12-3 or TRBV12-4 and TRBJ1-1; no clear D. V was shortened by 3 bases and J by 10 bases, with 12 bases between the two germline ends. This CDR3 comprises 12 residues.

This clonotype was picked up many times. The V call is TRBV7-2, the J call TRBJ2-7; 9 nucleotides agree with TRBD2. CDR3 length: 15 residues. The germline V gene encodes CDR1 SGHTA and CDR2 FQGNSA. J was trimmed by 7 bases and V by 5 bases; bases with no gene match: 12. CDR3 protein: CASSIAGLAAWEQYF. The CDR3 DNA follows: TGTGCCAGCAGCATCGCGGGACTAGCAGCCTGGGAGCAGTACTTC.

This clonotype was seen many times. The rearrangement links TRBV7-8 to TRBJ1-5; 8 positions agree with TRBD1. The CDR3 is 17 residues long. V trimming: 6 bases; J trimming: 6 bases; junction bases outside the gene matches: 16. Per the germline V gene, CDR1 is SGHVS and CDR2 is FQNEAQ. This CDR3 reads CASSHLAETGAVQPQHF. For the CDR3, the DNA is TGTGCCAGCAGTCACTTGGCTGAGACAGGGGCGGTTCAGCCCCAGCATTTT.

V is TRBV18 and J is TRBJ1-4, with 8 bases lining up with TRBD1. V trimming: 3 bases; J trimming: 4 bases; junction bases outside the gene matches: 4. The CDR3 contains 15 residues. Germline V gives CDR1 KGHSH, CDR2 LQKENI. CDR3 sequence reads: CASSPTGQVNEKLFF. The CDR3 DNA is TGTGCCAGCTCACCGACGGGACAGGTTAATGAAAAACTGTTTTTT.

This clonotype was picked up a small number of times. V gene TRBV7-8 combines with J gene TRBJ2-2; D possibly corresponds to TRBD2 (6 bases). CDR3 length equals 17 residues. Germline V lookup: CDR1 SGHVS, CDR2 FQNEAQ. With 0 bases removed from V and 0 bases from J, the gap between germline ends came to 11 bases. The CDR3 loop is CASSLAGGGTNTGELFF. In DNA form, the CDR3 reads TGTGCCAGCAGCTTAGCTGGAGGCGGGACGAACACCGGGGAGCTGTTTTTT.

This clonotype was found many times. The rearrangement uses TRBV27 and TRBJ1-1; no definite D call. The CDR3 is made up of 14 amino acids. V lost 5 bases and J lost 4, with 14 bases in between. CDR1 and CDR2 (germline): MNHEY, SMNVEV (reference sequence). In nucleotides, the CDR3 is TGTGCCAGCAGTACCCTCTTCTTGAGCACTGAAGCTTTCTTT. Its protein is CASSTLFLSTEAFF.

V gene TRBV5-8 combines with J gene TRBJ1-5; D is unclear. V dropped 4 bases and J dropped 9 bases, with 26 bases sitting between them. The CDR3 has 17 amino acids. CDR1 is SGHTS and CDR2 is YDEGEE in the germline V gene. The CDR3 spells CASSSQLLTVKKRPQHF. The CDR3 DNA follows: TGTGCCAGCAGCAGTCAGCTTTTAACGGTCAAGAAGCGGCCCCAGCATTTT.

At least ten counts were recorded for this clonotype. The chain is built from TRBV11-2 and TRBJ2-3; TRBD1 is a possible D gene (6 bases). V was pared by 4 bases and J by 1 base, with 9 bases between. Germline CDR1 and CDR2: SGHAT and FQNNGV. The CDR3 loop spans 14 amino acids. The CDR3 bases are TGTGCCAGCAGCTCCGGACAGCGCACAGATACGCAGTATTTT. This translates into CASSSGQRTDTQYF.

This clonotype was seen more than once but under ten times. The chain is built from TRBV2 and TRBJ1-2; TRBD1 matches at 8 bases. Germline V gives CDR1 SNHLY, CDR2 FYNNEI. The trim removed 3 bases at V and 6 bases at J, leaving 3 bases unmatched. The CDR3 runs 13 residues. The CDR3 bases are TGTGCCAGCAGTGAGGACAGGGACGATGGCTACACCTTC. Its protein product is CASSEDRDDGYTF.

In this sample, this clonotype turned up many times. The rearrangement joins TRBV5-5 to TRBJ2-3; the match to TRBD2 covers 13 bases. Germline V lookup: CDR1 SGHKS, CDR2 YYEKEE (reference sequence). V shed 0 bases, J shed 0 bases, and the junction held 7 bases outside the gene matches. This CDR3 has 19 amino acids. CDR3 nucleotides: TGTGCCAGCAGCTTGGCGAGACTAGCGGGAGGACTTAGCACAGATACGCAGTATTTT. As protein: CASSLARLAGGLSTDTQYF. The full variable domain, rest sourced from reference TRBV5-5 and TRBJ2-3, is DAGVTQSPTHLIKTRGQQVTLRCSPISGHKSVSWYQQVLGQGPQFIFQYYEKEERGRGNFPDRFSARQFPNYSSELNVNALLLGDSALYLCASSLARLAGGLSTDTQYFGPGTRLTVL.

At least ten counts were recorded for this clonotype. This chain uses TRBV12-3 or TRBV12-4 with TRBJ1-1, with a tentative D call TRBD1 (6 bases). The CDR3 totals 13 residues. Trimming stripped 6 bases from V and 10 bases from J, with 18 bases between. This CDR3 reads CASRSGTLVGAFF. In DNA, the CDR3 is TGTGCCAGCAGATCCGGGACACTGGTAGGAGCTTTCTTT.